The clone carrying this T cell receptor (beta chain) occurred once. The same CDR3 is also encoded by other DNA sequences in this sample. Time point here: blood 2 weeks post-SBRT. Treatment reported: 15 Gy SBRT to primary tumor, nephrectomy 4 weeks later. The protocol was immunoSEQ multiplex PCR, while the TCRdb copy is restricted to in-frame clones and leaves out a portion. The data contain roughly 120,000 clones, approximately 80% of them singletons. V lost 5 bases and J lost 3; bases outside the gene matches: 9. The CDR3 is 16 residues long. CDR1 is SEHNR, CDR2 FQNEAQ, per germline (reference sequence). This sample was taken from a study of radiation and T cells in renal cell carcinoma.

The sample in question was blood, obtained from a patient whose treatment included radiotherapy and nephrectomy. The V gene is TRBV7-9, the J gene TRBJ2-2; the match to TRBD1 covers 7 bases. The clonotype was recovered from a woman aged 55-75 years with renal cell carcinoma. CDR3: CASSPRDRADTGELFF. DNA for the CDR3: TGTGCCAGCAGCCCCCGAGACAGGGCGGACACCGGGGAGCTGTTTTTT.